These T cell receptor beta chains were read from a single sample in a study of neoadjuvant nivolumab and ipilimumab in lung cancer. Libraries were prepared by immunoSEQ multiplex PCR; TCRdb keeps only in-frame clonotypes and omits some of them. This sample carries about 4,500 clones, roughly 70% of them seen once, and the ten largest clones take more than 9%. The sequences come from tumor tissue, collected after neoadjuvant nivolumab, alone or with ipilimumab, at or shortly before surgery. The receptors originated from an adult with non-small cell lung cancer. Each CDR3 is given with its conserved first and last residue.

TRBV4-1,TRBJ2-2,CASSQGSAVTGELFF
TRBV6-5,TRBJ1-6,CASSYFTGDNSPLHF
TRBV9,TRBJ1-5,CASSRWGDSNQPQHF
TRBV18,TRBJ1-4,CASSPRDREKLFF
TRBV5-5,TRBJ2-7,CASSLEPSGGASSYEQYF
TRBV11-2,TRBJ2-4,CASSPGTFNVAKNIQYF
TRBV7-8,TRBJ2-3,CASSRRTTSTDTQYF
TRBV19,TRBJ1-4,CASSIGGTTNEKLFF
TRBV6-5,TRBJ2-4,CASRRDRGPDIQYF
TRBV7-9,TRBJ2-6,CASSSTGNGANVLTF
TRBV19,TRBJ1-5,CASSLIGGNQPQHF
TRBV5-1,TRBJ2-5,CASSLAGGEETQYF
TRBV7-2,TRBJ2-6,CASSLVASGGGSGANVLTF
TRBV10-1,TRBJ2-7,CASSEGHEQYF
TRBV13,TRBJ1-2,CASSRGTGEAYGYTF
TRBV7-9,TRBJ1-6,CASSPLRSSYNSPLHF
TRBV5-1,TRBJ2-1,CASSFIAGGYNEQFF
TRBV14,TRBJ1-6,CASSTELNSPLHF
TRBV19,TRBJ1-4,CASSPRAGGNEKLFF
TRBV5-6,TRBJ2-1,CASSLPGQGTGEQFF
TRBV29-1,TRBJ1-2,CSVMGRDYGYTF
TRBV7-2,TRBJ2-7,CASSDPGQGTYEQYF
TRBV6-5,TRBJ2-6,CASSYRAPSGANVLTF
TRBV5-5,TRBJ1-4,CASSLFRVDSNEKLFF
TRBV18,TRBJ2-2,CASRQGVDTGELFF
TRBV2,TRBJ2-2,CASSTGVNTGELFF
TRBV29-1,TRBJ1-1,CSVEVGLSRGFTEAFF
TRBV18,TRBJ1-1,CASSTAGGAGTEAFF
TRBV6-6,TRBJ1-1,CASRGGQGGNTEAFF
TRBV7-9,TRBJ2-1,CASSPRVAGGYNEQFF
TRBV10-2,TRBJ1-2,CASSEDRGVGYTF
TRBV10-3,TRBJ1-1,CAISEGSGNTEAFF
TRBV5-6,TRBJ1-1,CASSSNRERTEAFF
TRBV7-2,TRBJ2-7,CASSLFDEQYF
TRBV7-2,TRBJ2-2,CASSFPHSGELFF
TRBV7-9,TRBJ2-1,CASSLAGSYNEQFF
TRBV15,TRBJ1-4,CATSTRQVLNEKLFF
TRBV29-1,TRBJ1-1,CSVGSGYTEAFF
TRBV6-6,TRBJ2-7,CATQQGDEQYF
TRBV9,TRBJ1-1,CASSARPHTEAFF
TRBV19,TRBJ1-3,CASSIRRQGSGNTIYF
TRBV5-1,TRBJ2-7,CASSSQGTGGSEQYF
TRBV6-5,TRBJ1-1,CASSPGVRTEAFF
TRBV5-1,TRBJ2-5,CASSPNSGTGEETQYF
TRBV7-8,TRBJ1-2,CASSLSARKTF
TRBV7-2,TRBJ1-5,CASSLDSIRGQPQHF
TRBV6-6,TRBJ1-2,CASSYPGQGKDGYTF
TRBV7-2,TRBJ1-2,CASSVSGGGYTF
TRBV19,TRBJ2-3,CASRARDSRTDTQYF
TRBV7-9,TRBJ1-1,CASSFIWQENTEAFF
TRBV18,TRBJ2-5,CASSPSDGQETQYF